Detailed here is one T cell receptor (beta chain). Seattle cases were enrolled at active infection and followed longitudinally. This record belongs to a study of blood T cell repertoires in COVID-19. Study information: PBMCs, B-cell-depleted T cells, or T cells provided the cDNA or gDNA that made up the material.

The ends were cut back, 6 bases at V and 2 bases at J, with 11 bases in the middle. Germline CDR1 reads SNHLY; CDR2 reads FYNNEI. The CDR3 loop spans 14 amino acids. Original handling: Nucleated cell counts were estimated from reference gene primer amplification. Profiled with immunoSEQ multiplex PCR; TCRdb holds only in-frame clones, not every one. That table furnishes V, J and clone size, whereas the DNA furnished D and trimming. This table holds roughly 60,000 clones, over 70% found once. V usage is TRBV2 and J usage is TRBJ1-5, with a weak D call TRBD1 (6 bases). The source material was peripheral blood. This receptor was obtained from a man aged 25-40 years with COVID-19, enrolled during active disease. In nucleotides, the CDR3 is TGTGCCAGCAGGACACAGGGAGGCAATCAGCCCCAGCATTTT. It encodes CASRTQGGNQPQHF.